These 28 T cell receptor beta chains were sequenced from one sample in a study of technical replicates of blood from a handful of donors. Sequencing was performed with immunoSEQ multiplex PCR; in TCRdb, only in-frame clones are kept and a portion is missing. This sample has about 58,000 clones, with roughly 95% found just once. Sequencing used PBMCs. Source of these receptors: a human donor in good health. Some clones in this sample may be carry-over from other donors' samples.

V gene TRBV5-6 combines with J gene TRBJ2-7, with unresolved D. Trimming took 1 base from V and 2 from J, leaving 7 bases between them. This CDR3 has 13 amino acids. In germline, CDR1 is SGHDT, CDR2 YYEEEE. The CDR3 bases are TGTGCCAGCAGCTTGTCTAAGACCTACGAGCAGTACTTC. Amino acids: CASSLSKTYEQYF.

V gene TRBV4-3 combines with J gene TRBJ2-5; D not resolved. V lost 1 base, J lost 5 bases, and 14 bases lay in between. The CDR3 consists of 15 residues. CDR1 is LGHNA and CDR2 is YSLEER in the germline V gene. The CDR3 reads CASSQVGQAGETQYF. CDR3 nucleotides: TGCGCCAGCAGCCAAGTCGGCCAGGCAGGCGAGACCCAGTACTTC.

The chain recombines TRBV5-4 with TRBJ2-7; 10 positions agree with TRBD1. Per the germline V gene, CDR1 is SGHNT and CDR2 is YYREEE (reference sequence). This CDR3 is built from 14 residues. Trimming removed 3 bases from V and 6 bases from J; junction bases left unmatched: 6. This chain's CDR3 is CASSWGTGAGEQYF. The CDR3 nucleotides are TGTGCCAGCAGCTGGGGGACAGGGGCGGGCGAGCAGTACTTC.

This clone is a singleton in its sample. The rearrangement links TRBV5-1 to TRBJ2-5, with D possibly being TRBD2 (5 bases). The CDR3 is 15 residues long. CDR1 and CDR2 (germline): SGHRS, YFSETQ. The germline V and J ends were trimmed by 6 bases and 3 bases, with 18 bases remaining between them. The CDR3 region has the DNA TGCGCCAGCACCATCCCCTCGCCGGGGAAAGAGACCCAGTACTTC. Encoded protein: CASTIPSPGKETQYF.

The rearrangement uses TRBV5-1 and TRBJ1-1; D not resolved. From germline, CDR1 is SGHRS and CDR2 YFSETQ. Trimming stripped 3 bases from V and 2 bases from J, with 14 bases between. The CDR3 sequence is 15 residues long. The CDR3 nucleotides read TGCGCCAGCAGCTGGGGAAGCGGTAGTAACACTGAAGCTTTCTTT. Amino acid sequence: CASSWGSGSNTEAFF.

V is TRBV5-4 and J is TRBJ1-2; D not resolved. CDR1 is SGHNT, CDR2 YYREEE, per germline (reference sequence). The ends were cut back, 4 bases at V and 5 bases at J, with 18 bases in the middle. The CDR3 runs to 15 residues. The DNA of the CDR3 is TGTGCCAGCAGCCTAGGACTGCCAGCCCAATATGGCTACACCTTC. Translation gives CASSLGLPAQYGYTF.

This chain links TRBV5-1 with TRBJ2-5; 16 bases are a match to TRBD2. The V gene's germline CDR1 is SGHRS and CDR2 YFSETQ. This CDR3 has 18 amino acids. Germline trimming cut 3 bases from V and 2 bases from J; bases unmatched to any gene: 7. DNA of the CDR3: TGCGCCAGCAGCTACGGGACTAGCGGGGGGGCTTCACAAGAGACCCAGTACTTC. The encoded protein is CASSYGTSGGASQETQYF.

The chain has TRBV4-2 and TRBJ2-2, with TRBD2 matching over 7 bases. The CDR3 loop spans 17 amino acids. The germline CDR1 and CDR2 sequences are LGHNA and YNFKEQ. J was trimmed by 4 bases and V by 0 bases; bases with no gene match: 8. CDR3 amino acids: CASSQDRLAGLTGELFF. The CDR3 nucleotides are TGTGCCAGCAGCCAAGATCGTTTAGCGGGTCTCACCGGGGAGCTGTTTTTT.

The chain uses TRBV5-4 and TRBJ2-7; 13 nucleotides line up with TRBD2. The CDR3 contains 16 residues. V shed 4 bases and J 2 bases; nucleotides not matched to a gene: 6. CDR1 SGHNT and CDR2 YYREEE come from the germline V gene (reference sequence). Here the CDR3 reads CASSIGTSGTTYEQYF. The CDR3 DNA sequence: TGTGCCAGCAGCATCGGGACTAGCGGGACCACCTACGAGCAGTACTTC.

This sequence joins TRBV19 and TRBJ2-6; the match to TRBD1 covers 7 bases. The CDR3 loop spans 16 amino acids. CDR1 LNHDA and CDR2 SQIVND come from the germline V gene (reference sequence). The V gene end was trimmed by 10 bases and the J gene end by 3 bases; junction bases not matched to a gene: 12. This chain's CDR3 is CATSYRGVYGANVLTF. DNA for the CDR3: TGTGCCACCTCGTACAGGGGAGTATATGGGGCCAACGTCCTGACTTTC.

The chain carries TRBV27 and TRBJ2-7; 7 bases align to TRBD1. The CDR3 sequence is 15 residues long. Germline trimming cut 2 bases from V and 2 bases from J; bases unmatched to any gene: 6. Germline loops: CDR1 MNHEY, CDR2 SMNVEV (reference sequence). The CDR3 nucleotides read TGTGCCAGCAGTTTAAAGATCCAGGGGGCCTACGAGCAGTACTTC. It specifies CASSLKIQGAYEQYF.

V and J are TRBV20-1 and TRBJ1-6; the D is unclear. Germline V lookup: CDR1 DFQATT, CDR2 SNEGSKA (reference sequence). V lost 5 bases, J lost 9 bases, and 8 bases lay in between. The CDR3 has 11 amino acids. CDR3 sequence reads: CSAGSGSPLHF. In DNA form, the CDR3 reads TGCAGTGCTGGTAGTGGTTCACCCCTCCACTTT.

This chain links TRBV7-2 with TRBJ2-7; maybe TRBD2 (5 bases). The CDR3 has 15 amino acids. The germline V and J ends were trimmed by 4 bases and 6 bases, with 19 bases remaining between them. Germline V gives CDR1 SGHTA, CDR2 FQGNSA. The CDR3 protein is CASSSAIGRLGEQYF. As DNA, the CDR3 is TGTGCCAGCAGCTCGGCAATAGGGAGATTGGGCGAGCAGTACTTC.

This clone was picked up a small number of times. The chain couples TRBV30 to TRBJ1-2; 9 nucleotides agree with TRBD1. V lost 7 bases, J lost 4 bases, and 13 bases stayed unmatched. CDR3 length equals 15 residues. Per the germline V gene, CDR1 is GTSNPN and CDR2 is SVGIG (reference sequence). The CDR3 spells CASYRDRAFSYGYTF. The DNA of the CDR3 is TGTGCCTCGTACCGGGACAGGGCGTTTTCCTATGGCTACACCTTC.

This clone has only one observation. The chain is built from TRBV11-3 and TRBJ2-3, with no clear D. CDR1 and CDR2 (germline): SGHNT, YENEEA. V was shortened by 3 bases and J by 0 bases, with 10 bases between the two germline ends. CDR3 length equals 15 residues. CDR3 DNA sequence: TGTGCCAGCAGCTTCCTACTCCCCAGCACAGATACGCAGTATTTT. This codes for CASSFLLPSTDTQYF.

The V and J genes are TRBV15 and TRBJ2-7; 11 bases are shared with TRBD2. V was clipped by 4 bases and J by 2 bases; unmatched bases: 7. CDR1 and CDR2 from the germline V gene are LNHNV and YYDKDF (reference sequence). This CDR3 spans 16 amino acids. Written as DNA, the CDR3 is TGTGCCACCAGCACTGTAGCGGGAGGGCCTGCCTACGAGCAGTACTTC. Amino acids: CATSTVAGGPAYEQYF.

V usage is TRBV6-5 and J usage is TRBJ1-2; tentative D call: TRBD1 (6 bases). V lost 2 bases and J lost 3, with 7 bases in between. The germline V gene encodes CDR1 MNHEY and CDR2 SVGAGI. The CDR3 covers 13 residues. The CDR3 region is CASSYGQHYGYTF. The CDR3 DNA follows: TGTGCCAGCAGTTACGGACAGCACTATGGCTACACCTTC.

V gene TRBV7-9 combines with J gene TRBJ2-7; 9 bases are shared with TRBD1. Germline assignment: CDR1 SEHNR and CDR2 FQNEAQ (reference sequence). With V trimmed by 7 bases and J by 4 bases, 8 bases remained unmatched. This CDR3 is built from 14 residues. The CDR3 DNA is TGTGCCAGCACACCGGGACAGGGTTGGTACGAGCAGTACTTC. Translating it yields CASTPGQGWYEQYF.

This clone was observed a single time. The chain joins TRBV6-4 to TRBJ2-5; TRBD2 agrees at 13 bases. The CDR3 length is 17 residues. V was pared by 0 bases and J by 1 base, with 2 bases of the junction left unmatched. Germline CDR1 MRHNA, CDR2 SNTAGT. The CDR3 region has the DNA TGTGCCAGCAGTGACTCCCGGACTAGCGGGGGCCAAGAGACCCAGTACTTC. The encoded protein is CASSDSRTSGGQETQYF.

This chain connects TRBV7-3 to TRBJ1-6, with D possibly matching TRBD1 (6 bases). V was shortened by 3 bases and J by 7 bases, with 10 bases between the two germline ends. The CDR3 is 14 residues long. The germline gives CDR1 SGHTA, CDR2 FQGTGA. DNA for the CDR3: TGTGCCAGCAGCTTGCAACAGGGCAATTCACCCCTCCACTTT. Protein: CASSLQQGNSPLHF.

This chain joins TRBV15 and TRBJ2-7; D is unclear. The V and J ends lost 0 bases and 6 bases respectively, with 15 bases between them. Germline values: CDR1 LNHNV, CDR2 YYDKDF (reference sequence). The CDR3 length is 15 residues. CDR3 amino acids: CATSRDGGFIAEQYF. The CDR3 region has the DNA TGTGCCACCAGCAGAGATGGCGGCTTCATCGCCGAGCAGTACTTC.

The chain couples TRBV19 to TRBJ2-3; 7 nucleotides align to TRBD1. The CDR3 runs to 18 residues. V lost 3 bases to trimming and J lost 1 base; unmatched junction nucleotides: 13. Germline V gene sequence: CDR1 LNHDA, CDR2 SQIVND (reference sequence). Here the CDR3 DNA reads TGTGCCAGTAGTATTGGCCCCGCGACAGGGTTTGGCACAGATACGCAGTATTTT. It is translated as CASSIGPATGFGTDTQYF. Full variable domain (rest looked up from reference TRBV19 and TRBJ2-3): DGGITQSPKYLFRKEGQNVTLSCEQNLNHDAMYWYRQDPGQGLRLIYYSQIVNDFQKGDIAEGYSVSREKKESFPLTVTSAQKNPTAFYLCASSIGPATGFGTDTQYFGPGTRLTVL.

This clone was recorded only once. This chain links TRBV6-5 with TRBJ2-3, with D perhaps matching TRBD2 (6 bases). This CDR3 comprises 15 residues. Germline assignment: CDR1 MNHEY and CDR2 SVGAGI. The V end lost 6 bases, the J end lost 3 bases, and 16 bases lay between the germline ends. The chain's CDR3 is CASSIRDSGTDTQYF. The CDR3 region has the DNA TGTGCCAGCAGCATCCGGGACTCGGGTACAGATACGCAGTATTTT.

The chain links TRBV30 to TRBJ1-3, with D unresolved. The CDR3 is made up of 17 amino acids. Germline CDR1 reads GTSNPN; CDR2 reads SVGIG (reference sequence). The V and J ends lost 0 bases and 0 bases respectively, with 15 bases between them. The CDR3 here is CAWSVDRSGLSGNTIYF. CDR3 nucleotide sequence: TGTGCCTGGAGTGTAGATAGGTCCGGACTCTCTGGAAACACCATATATTTT.

V gene TRBV10-2 combines with J gene TRBJ2-7; the D gene is possibly TRBD2 (5 bases). The CDR3 is made up of 16 amino acids. Germline V gene lookup returns CDR1 WSHSY and CDR2 SAAADI. V was pared by 3 bases and J by 7 bases, with 22 bases between. The CDR3: CASSEWASPVKVEQYF. The CDR3 DNA reads as TGCGCCAGCAGTGAATGGGCTAGCCCTGTAAAAGTGGAGCAGTACTTC.

The chain couples TRBV6-5 to TRBJ2-3; a possible D gene is TRBD1 (5 bases). Trimming stripped 2 bases from V and 3 bases from J, with 12 bases between. Germline V gives CDR1 MNHEY, CDR2 SVGAGI. This CDR3 has 15 amino acids. The CDR3, as DNA: TGTGCCAGCAGTTACACCCTAGACAGTACAGATACGCAGTATTTT. This codes for CASSYTLDSTDTQYF.

The V call is TRBV4-2, the J call TRBJ2-1; 9 positions agree with TRBD1. Germline values: CDR1 LGHNA, CDR2 YNFKEQ. V was clipped by 1 base and J by 5 bases; unmatched bases: 6. This CDR3 comprises 16 residues. CDR3 DNA sequence: TGTGCCAGCAGCCAAGCGTCGGGACAGGGTAACAATGAGCAGTTCTTC. Its protein product is CASSQASGQGNNEQFF.

The V call is TRBV6-5, the J call TRBJ1-5, with D maybe TRBD1 (6 bases). Germline values: CDR1 MNHEY, CDR2 SVGAGI. Trimming stripped 8 bases from V and 8 bases from J, with 16 bases between. The CDR3 is 13 amino acids. The CDR3 sequence is CASARGAGEPQHF. The CDR3 DNA reads TGTGCCAGCGCCCGGGGGGCCGGGGAGCCCCAGCATTTT.